The 25 T cell receptor beta chains in this list originate from one sample, sequenced in a study of OX40 agonist ivuxolimab in advanced cancers. TCRdb's copy holds only in-frame clones and misses some; the assay was immunoSEQ multiplex PCR. The data show around 80,000 clones, roughly 89% seen once. The specimen comprised CD4+ or CD8+ T cells sorted from blood, sampled in a trial of the OX40 agonist ivuxolimab. The receptor source for this set is an adult with an advanced solid tumor such as melanoma, head and neck, liver or kidney cancer.

As for this clone: One junction end disagrees with the germline gene, perhaps due to a read error. The chain carries TRBV15 and TRBJ2-7; the D is unclear. Germline V CDR1 and CDR2: LNHNV, YYDKDF (reference sequence). CDR3 length: 15 residues. Here the CDR3 reads CTTSRDSTFSYEQYF. CDR3 nucleotide sequence: TGTACCACCAGCAGAGATAGCACTTTCTCGTACGAGCAGTACTTC.

The chain links TRBV4-1 to TRBJ2-3, with TRBD2 identical over 8 bases. The V and J ends lost 6 bases and 0 bases, in that order; junction bases with no gene match: 5. Germline V lookup: CDR1 MGHRA, CDR2 YSYEKL. The CDR3 runs 15 residues. Here the CDR3 reads CASSDVAGSTDTQYF. CDR3 nucleotide sequence: TGCGCCAGCAGTGACGTAGCGGGAAGCACAGATACGCAGTATTTT.

The chain is built from TRBV7-8 and TRBJ2-7, with D maybe TRBD1 (5 bases). The germline gives CDR1 SGHVS, CDR2 FQNEAQ. This CDR3 region has 12 residues. V lost 5 bases to trimming and J lost 6 bases, with 11 bases between them. CDR3 in DNA: TGTGCCAGCAGCCCCGTAAGGGGCGAGCAGTACTTC. The encoded protein is CASSPVRGEQYF.

The chain is built from TRBV5-1 and TRBJ1-1; 7 nucleotides match TRBD1. The CDR3 has 14 amino acids. The J segment lost 5 bases and the V segment lost 4 bases, leaving 8 bases of the junction unmatched. Germline V gives CDR1 SGHRS, CDR2 YFSETQ. The DNA of the CDR3 is TGCGCCAGCAGCGTCCGGGACAGAAGGACTGAAGCTTTCTTT. Its translation is CASSVRDRRTEAFF.

V gene TRBV5-1 combines with J gene TRBJ2-7, with 9 nucleotides matching TRBD1. J gave up 6 bases and V 4 bases, and 2 bases lay outside the gene matches. The CDR3 has 12 amino acids. The germline V gene encodes CDR1 SGHRS and CDR2 YFSETQ. CDR3 in DNA: TGCGCCAGCAGCAGGACAGGGGTCGAGCAGTACTTC. Encoded protein: CASSRTGVEQYF.

The chain is built from TRBV4-2 and TRBJ2-2, with 13 bases fitting TRBD2. J was trimmed by 2 bases and V by 0 bases; bases with no gene match: 21. This CDR3 region has 24 residues. CDR1 is LGHNA, CDR2 YNFKEQ, per germline. CDR3 nucleotide sequence: TGTGCCAGCAGCCAAGAAGCCCCAACATCGACTAGCGGGGGGTCCTTACTAAACACCGGGGAGCTGTTTTTT. Amino acid sequence: CASSQEAPTSTSGGSLLNTGELFF.

This rearrangement joins TRBV9 to TRBJ2-2, with unresolved D. Trimming removed 4 bases at V and 6 bases at J, with 10 bases between. The V gene's germline CDR1 is SGDLS and CDR2 YYNGEE. The CDR3 contains 13 residues. CDR3 nucleotide sequence: TGTGCCAGCAGCCCCCCTATCTCCGGGGAGCTGTTTTTT. Its translation is CASSPPISGELFF.

This rearrangement joins TRBV20-1 to TRBJ2-5; D is unclear. V was trimmed by 5 bases and J by 8 bases, leaving 6 bases between them. This CDR3 is 9 amino acids long. The germline V gene has CDR1 DFQATT and CDR2 SNEGSKA (reference sequence). CDR3 DNA: TGCAGTGCTTACCGAACCCAGTACTTC. Its translation: CSAYRTQYF.

In DNA, the CDR3 is TGCGCCAGCAGCTCGTCAGGGGGCGGAGGAGAAAAACTGTTTTTT. Amino acid sequence: CASSSSGGGGEKLFF. The chain uses TRBV5-1 and TRBJ1-4; 8 nucleotides match TRBD1. V dropped 3 bases and J dropped 8; count of bases not matched to a gene: 9. The CDR3 spans 15 residues. Looked up from germline, CDR1 is SGHRS and CDR2 is YFSETQ. The variable domain in full, with the rest retrieved from reference TRBV5-1 and TRBJ1-4, is KAGVTQTPRYLIKTRGQQVTLSCSPISGHRSVSWYQQTPGQGLQFLFEYFSETQRNKGNFPGRFSGRQFSNSRSEMNVSTLELGDSALYLCASSSSGGGGEKLFFGSGTQLSVL.

The chain joins TRBV19 to TRBJ1-2, with 9 nucleotides matching TRBD1. V lost 7 bases and J lost 8; bases outside the gene matches: 14. CDR3 length: 15 amino acids. Germline V gene sequence: CDR1 LNHDA, CDR2 SQIVND (reference sequence). The CDR3 region is CASKTPWDRVDGYTF. DNA of the CDR3: TGTGCCAGTAAAACGCCCTGGGACAGGGTGGACGGCTACACCTTC. The whole variable domain, remainder taken from reference TRBV19 and TRBJ1-2, is DGGITQSPKYLFRKEGQNVTLSCEQNLNHDAMYWYRQDPGQGLRLIYYSQIVNDFQKGDIAEGYSVSREKKESFPLTVTSAQKNPTAFYLCASKTPWDRVDGYTFGSGTRLTVV.

There are a few counts of this clone. J is TRBJ2-1 and V is TRBV4-2; 7 nucleotides line up with TRBD2. The length of the CDR3 is 17 residues. Germline CDR1 LGHNA, CDR2 YNFKEQ. J gave up 5 bases and V 1 base, and 11 bases lay outside the gene matches. The CDR3 DNA reads as TGTGCCAGCAGCCAAGTGCGGGCGGGAGCCGTCGACAATGAGCAGTTCTTC. Translated, it gives CASSQVRAGAVDNEQFF.

The chain recombines TRBV10-3 with TRBJ1-1; a possible D gene is TRBD1 (5 bases). Looked up from germline, CDR1 is ENHRY and CDR2 is SYGVKD. The CDR3 covers 15 residues. Trimming took 6 bases from V and 12 from J, leaving 26 bases between them. CDR3 sequence: CAIRPGPPNTQEPFF. CDR3 bases: TGTGCCATCAGGCCGGGGCCCCCAAACACTCAAGAGCCTTTCTTT.

V is TRBV2 and J is TRBJ1-6, with D possibly TRBD1 on 6 matching bases. Germline CDR1 and CDR2: SNHLY and FYNNEI. The CDR3 length is 15 residues. The V and J ends lost 6 bases and 5 bases respectively, with 14 bases between them. The CDR3 coding sequence is TGTGCCAGCAGCGTCCCCAGGGGTGATAATTCACCCCTCCACTTT. This translates into CASSVPRGDNSPLHF.

V is TRBV28 and J is TRBJ1-6; no clear D gene. The CDR3 is 12 amino acids. Trimming left V 2 bases short and J 9 bases short, with 5 bases between. CDR1 is MDHEN and CDR2 is SYDVKM in the germline V gene. Here the CDR3 DNA reads TGTGCCAGCAGTTTAGTCTCTTCACCCCTCCACTTT. Amino acids: CASSLVSSPLHF. The variable domain in full, completed from reference TRBV28 and TRBJ1-6, reads DVKVTQSSRYLVKRTGEKVFLECVQDMDHENMFWYRQDPGLGLRLIYFSYDVKMKEKGDIPEGYSVSREKKERFSLILESASTNQTSMYLCASSLVSSPLHFGNGTRLTVT.

The chain carries TRBV7-8 and TRBJ1-2; 7 positions match TRBD1. This CDR3 has 15 amino acids. CDR1 SGHVS and CDR2 FQNEAQ come from the germline V gene. V was pared by 5 bases and J by 8 bases, with 14 bases of the junction left unmatched. The CDR3 loop is CASSLTPTGIGGYTF. The CDR3 DNA reads as TGTGCCAGCAGCCTAACACCGACAGGGATAGGGGGCTACACCTTC.

The J gene is TRBJ2-2, the V gene TRBV5-1; 13 bases are shared with TRBD2. CDR3 size: 16 residues. CDR1 is SGHRS, CDR2 YFSETQ, per germline. The J segment lost 4 bases and the V segment lost 3 bases, leaving 3 bases of the junction unmatched. As DNA, the CDR3 is TGCGCCAGCAGCTCAACTAGCGGGAGGGCCACCGGGGAGCTGTTTTTT. It encodes CASSSTSGRATGELFF.

The rearrangement uses TRBV19 and TRBJ1-5, with 7 bases aligning to TRBD1. This CDR3 has 15 residues. Germline V gives CDR1 LNHDA, CDR2 SQIVND (reference sequence). J lost 14 bases, V lost 5 bases, and 18 bases had no gene match. This CDR3 reads CASSPSGQRLPPEHF. In DNA, the CDR3 is TGTGCCAGTAGTCCCTCGGGACAGCGTCTTCCCCCCGAGCATTTT.

The rearrangement joins TRBV21-1 to TRBJ2-3; the DNA was not used to check the table's D call, TRBD1. TRBV21-1 is a pseudogene segment. This CDR3 has 18 amino acids. CDR3: CASTPPGPNPDRTDTQYF. CDR3 bases: TGTGCCAGCACCCCCCCAGGGCCTAACCCAGACCGCACAGATACGCAGTATTTT.

The chain joins TRBV7-2 to TRBJ2-1; D possibly corresponds to TRBD2 (6 bases). CDR3 length: 12 amino acids. Per the germline V gene, CDR1 is SGHTA and CDR2 is FQGNSA. V shed 5 bases and J shed 7 bases, with 9 bases lying between them. DNA for the CDR3: TGTGCCAGCAGCACCGGGAGAAATGAGCAGTTCTTC. Its translation is CASSTGRNEQFF.

The CDR3 reads CASSMGQGGAGELFF. The CDR3 bases are TGTGCCAGCAGCATGGGACAGGGGGGTGCCGGGGAGCTGTTTTTT. This rearrangement joins TRBV11-3 to TRBJ2-2; 11 bases agree with TRBD1. V dropped 5 bases and J dropped 6; count of bases not matched to a gene: 5. Germline V gives CDR1 SGHNT, CDR2 YENEEA. The CDR3 runs 15 residues.

The V gene is TRBV11-2, the J gene TRBJ2-3; tentative D call: TRBD2 (5 bases). The V and J ends lost 3 bases and 1 base respectively, with 5 bases between them. This CDR3 comprises 13 residues. Germline lookup yields CDR1 SGHAT and CDR2 FQNNGV. CDR3 amino acids: CASSFGGTDTQYF. The CDR3 DNA follows: TGTGCCAGCAGCTTCGGGGGCACAGATACGCAGTATTTT.

The chain recombines TRBV6-5 with TRBJ2-7, with D possibly matching TRBD1 (5 bases). Germline lookup yields CDR1 MNHEY and CDR2 SVGAGI. The CDR3 runs to 12 residues. V was cut by 4 bases and J by 2 bases, with 6 bases left in between. The CDR3 loop reads CASSSGTYEQYF. The CDR3 DNA follows: TGTGCCAGCAGTTCAGGGACCTACGAGCAGTACTTC.

The DNA of the CDR3 is TGTGCCTGGAGTGATTTGGCAGGGGATGGCTACACCTTC. It translates to CAWSDLAGDGYTF. The rearrangement joins TRBV30 to TRBJ1-2, with a possible D match to TRBD1 (6 bases). Germline lookup yields CDR1 GTSNPN and CDR2 SVGIG (reference sequence). The CDR3 contains 13 residues. The ends were cut back, 1 base at V and 6 bases at J, with 12 bases in the middle.

The chain is built from TRBV20-1 and TRBJ1-2, with unresolved D. V shed 3 bases and J shed 4 bases, with 3 bases lying between them. CDR3 length: 10 amino acids. Germline assignment: CDR1 DFQATT and CDR2 SNEGSKA (reference sequence). The CDR3 sequence is CSASSYGYTF. In DNA form, the CDR3 reads TGCAGTGCTAGTTCCTATGGCTACACCTTC.

The chain links TRBV9 to TRBJ1-6; D is unclear. The CDR3 sequence is 13 residues long. The V end lost 0 bases, the J end lost 7 bases, and 5 bases lay between the germline ends. The germline CDR1 and CDR2 sequences are SGDLS and YYNGEE. CDR3 DNA: TGTGCCAGCAGCGTAGATTACAATTCACCCCTCCACTTT. It translates to CASSVDYNSPLHF.